The present T cell receptor beta chain was sequenced within a study of radiotherapy plus CTLA-4 blockade in lung cancer. Study as a whole: Objective response was observed in about 19% of patients, and disease control in approximately 30%. Study-wide results and limits: Together with interferon-beta, which increased in serum after radiation, early dynamic changes in blood T cell clones were reportedly the best predictors of response. Radiotherapy was combined with ipilimumab, and tumor-derived TCR clones then expanded in blood.

This clone turned up a few times. Its antigen is currently unknown. Using immunoSEQ multiplex PCR, the repertoire was profiled, and TCRdb retains in-frame clones only, with some absent. This sample yields tens of thousands of clones, of which approximately 84% are seen a single time; 4.8% belongs to the top ten. Enrolled patients, whose metastatic non-small-cell lung cancer was chemo-refractory, received focal radiation plus CTLA-4 blockade with ipilimumab. CDR1 and CDR2 (germline): MNHEY, SMNVEV (reference sequence). Trimming took 6 bases from V and 7 from J, leaving 19 bases between them. The CDR3 sequence is 15 residues long.

The chain links TRBV27 to TRBJ2-1; D perhaps matches TRBD1 (5 bases). The sequencing here drew on peripheral blood, taken from a patient treated with radiotherapy plus ipilimumab. This TCR was recovered from a human donor with non-small cell lung cancer whose response to radiotherapy plus ipilimumab could not be evaluated. The chain's CDR3 is CASSQYRPDINEQFF. In DNA, the CDR3 is TGTGCCAGCAGCCAATACAGGCCCGATATTAATGAGCAGTTCTTC.